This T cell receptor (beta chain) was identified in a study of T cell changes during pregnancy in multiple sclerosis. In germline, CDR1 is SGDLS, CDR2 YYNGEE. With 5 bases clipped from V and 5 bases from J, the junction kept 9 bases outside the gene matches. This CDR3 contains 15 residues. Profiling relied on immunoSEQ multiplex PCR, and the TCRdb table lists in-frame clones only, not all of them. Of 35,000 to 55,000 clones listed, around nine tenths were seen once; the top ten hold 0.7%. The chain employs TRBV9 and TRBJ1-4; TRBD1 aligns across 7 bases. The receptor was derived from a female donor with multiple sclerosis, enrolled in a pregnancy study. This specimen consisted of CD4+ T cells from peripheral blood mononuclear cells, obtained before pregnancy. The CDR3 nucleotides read TGTGCCAGCAGTTTCAGGGGGAACTACAATGAAAAACTGTTTTTT. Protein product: CASSFRGNYNEKLFF.